The source of this T cell receptor beta chain is a study of blood T cell repertoires in COVID-19. Study in general: COVID-19 samples, acute and convalescent, were from the United States, Italy and Spain. PBMCs, B-cell-depleted T cells, or T cells were the source of the cDNA or gDNA that made up the material.

As originally analysed: Counts of nucleated cells, estimated from reference gene primer amplification, were obtained. The method was immunoSEQ multiplex PCR; TCRdb's version includes in-frame clones alone and lacks a portion of them. That table is the source of V, J and clone size, and D and trimming were worked out from the DNA. The sample consists of more than 100,000 clones, more than 60% of them appearing once. CDR3 size: 18 residues. V shed 6 bases and J shed 6 bases, with 29 bases lying between them. Germline V gene sequence: CDR1 MNHEY, CDR2 SVGEGT. This TCR came from an older man with acute or convalescent COVID-19. The chain is built from TRBV6-2 or TRBV6-3 and TRBJ1-1; D might be TRBD1 (6 bases). The specimen sequenced was peripheral blood. The CDR3 DNA reads as TGTGCCAGCAGCCTCTACAGGGAATGGGGTCAGCCAGCGGCTGAAGCTTTCTTT. Residues: CASSLYREWGQPAAEAFF.